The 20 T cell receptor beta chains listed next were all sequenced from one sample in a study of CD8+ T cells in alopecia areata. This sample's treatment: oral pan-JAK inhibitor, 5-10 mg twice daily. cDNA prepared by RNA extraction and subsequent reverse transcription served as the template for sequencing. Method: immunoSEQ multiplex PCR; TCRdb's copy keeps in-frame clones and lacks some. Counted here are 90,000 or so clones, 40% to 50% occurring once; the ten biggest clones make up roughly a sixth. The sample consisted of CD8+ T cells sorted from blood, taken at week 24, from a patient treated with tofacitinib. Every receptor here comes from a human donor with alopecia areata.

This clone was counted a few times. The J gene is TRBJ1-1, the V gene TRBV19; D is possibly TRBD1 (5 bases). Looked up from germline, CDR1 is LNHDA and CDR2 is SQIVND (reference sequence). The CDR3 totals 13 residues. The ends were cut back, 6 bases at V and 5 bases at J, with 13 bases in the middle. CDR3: CASSLDTRTEAFF. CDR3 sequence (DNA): TGTGCCAGTAGCCTGGACACGAGGACTGAAGCTTTCTTT.

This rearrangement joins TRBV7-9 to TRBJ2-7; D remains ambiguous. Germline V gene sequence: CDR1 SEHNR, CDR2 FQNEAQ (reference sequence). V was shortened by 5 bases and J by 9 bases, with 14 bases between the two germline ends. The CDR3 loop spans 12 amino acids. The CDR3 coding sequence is TGTGCCAGCAGCCCCGACTCCCCTGGGCAGTACTTC. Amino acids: CASSPDSPGQYF.

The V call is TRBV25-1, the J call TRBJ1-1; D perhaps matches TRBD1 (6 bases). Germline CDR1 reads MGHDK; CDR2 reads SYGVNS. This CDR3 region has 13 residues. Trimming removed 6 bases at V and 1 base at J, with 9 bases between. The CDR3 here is CASRGGQNTEAFF. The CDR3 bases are TGTGCCAGCAGAGGGGGACAGAACACTGAAGCTTTCTTT.

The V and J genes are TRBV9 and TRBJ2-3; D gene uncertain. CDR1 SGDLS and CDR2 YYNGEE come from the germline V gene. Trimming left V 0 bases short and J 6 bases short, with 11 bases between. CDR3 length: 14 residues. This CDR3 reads CASSVEGLMDTQYF. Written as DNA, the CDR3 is TGTGCCAGCAGCGTAGAGGGCTTGATGGATACGCAGTATTTT.

The CDR3 DNA sequence: TGTGCCAGCAGCGGCCCCGCCCCGCGGGAGGTTTACAATGAGCAGTTCTTC. Its translation: CASSGPAPREVYNEQFF. The chain is built from TRBV13 and TRBJ2-1; 8 bases map to TRBD2. Per the germline V gene, CDR1 is PRHDT and CDR2 is FYEKMQ (reference sequence). The CDR3 has 17 amino acids. The ends lost 5 bases at V and 4 bases at J; junction bases unmatched: 13. The complete variable domain, with remaining parts taken from reference TRBV13 and TRBJ2-1, reads AAGVIQSPRHLIKEKRETATLKCYPIPRHDTVYWYQQGPGQDPQFLISFYEKMQSDKGSIPDRFSAQQFSDYHSELNMSSLELGDSALYFCASSGPAPREVYNEQFFGPGTRLTVL.

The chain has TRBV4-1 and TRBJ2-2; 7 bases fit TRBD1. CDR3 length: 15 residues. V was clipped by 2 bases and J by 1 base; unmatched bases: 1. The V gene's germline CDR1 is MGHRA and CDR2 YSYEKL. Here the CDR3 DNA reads TGCGCCAGCAGCCAACACAGGGGGAACACCGGGGAGCTGTTTTTT. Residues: CASSQHRGNTGELFF.

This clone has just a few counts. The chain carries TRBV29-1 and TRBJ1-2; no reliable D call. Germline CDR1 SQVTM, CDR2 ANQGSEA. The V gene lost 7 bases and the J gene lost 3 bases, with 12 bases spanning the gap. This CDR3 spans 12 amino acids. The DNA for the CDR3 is TGCAGCGCCCGGGAGGCGCACTATGGCTACACCTTC. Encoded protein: CSAREAHYGYTF.

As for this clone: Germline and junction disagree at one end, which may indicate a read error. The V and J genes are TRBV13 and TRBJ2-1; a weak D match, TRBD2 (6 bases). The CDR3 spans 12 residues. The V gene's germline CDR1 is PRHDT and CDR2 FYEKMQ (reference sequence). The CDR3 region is CASSLGGNEQFF. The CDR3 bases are TGTGCCAGCAGCCTAGGAGGGAATGAGCAGTTCTTC.

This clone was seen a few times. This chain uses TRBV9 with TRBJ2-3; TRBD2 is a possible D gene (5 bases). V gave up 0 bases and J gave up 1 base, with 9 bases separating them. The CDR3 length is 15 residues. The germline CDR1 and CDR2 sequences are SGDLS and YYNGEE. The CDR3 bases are TGTGCCAGCAGCGTAGCGGGATGGGGCACAGATACGCAGTATTTT. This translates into CASSVAGWGTDTQYF.

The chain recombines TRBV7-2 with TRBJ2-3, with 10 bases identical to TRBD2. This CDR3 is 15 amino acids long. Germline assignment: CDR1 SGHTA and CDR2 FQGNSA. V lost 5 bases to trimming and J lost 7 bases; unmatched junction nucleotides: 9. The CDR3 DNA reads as TGTGCCAGCAGCGTCAGGAGCGGGAGGGCAAATACGCAGTATTTT. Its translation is CASSVRSGRANTQYF.

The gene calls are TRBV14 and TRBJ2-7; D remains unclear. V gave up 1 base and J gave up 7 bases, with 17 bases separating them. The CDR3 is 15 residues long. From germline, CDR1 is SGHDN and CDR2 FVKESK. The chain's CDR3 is CASSQATVVSVEQYF. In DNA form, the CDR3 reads TGTGCCAGCAGCCAAGCGACGGTGGTCTCTGTAGAGCAGTACTTC.

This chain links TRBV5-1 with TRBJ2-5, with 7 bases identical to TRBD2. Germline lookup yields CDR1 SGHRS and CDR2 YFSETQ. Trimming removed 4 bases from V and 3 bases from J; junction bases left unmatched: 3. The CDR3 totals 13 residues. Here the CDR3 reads CASSPRGEETQYF. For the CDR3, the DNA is TGCGCCAGCAGCCCCCGGGGGGAAGAGACCCAGTACTTC. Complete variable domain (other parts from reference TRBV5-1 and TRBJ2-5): KAGVTQTPRYLIKTRGQQVTLSCSPISGHRSVSWYQQTPGQGLQFLFEYFSETQRNKGNFPGRFSGRQFSNSRSEMNVSTLELGDSALYLCASSPRGEETQYFGPGTRLLVL.

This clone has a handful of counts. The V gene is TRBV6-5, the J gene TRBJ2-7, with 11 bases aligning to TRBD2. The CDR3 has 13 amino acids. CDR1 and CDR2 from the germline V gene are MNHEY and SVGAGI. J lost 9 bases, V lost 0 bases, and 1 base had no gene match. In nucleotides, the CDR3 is TGTGCCAGCAGTTACTCCGGGACTAGCGGGCAGTACTTC. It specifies CASSYSGTSGQYF.

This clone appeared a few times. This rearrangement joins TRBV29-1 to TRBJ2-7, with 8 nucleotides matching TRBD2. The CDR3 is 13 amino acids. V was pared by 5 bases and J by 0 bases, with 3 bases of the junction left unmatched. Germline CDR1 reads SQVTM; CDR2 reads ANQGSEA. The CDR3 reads CSVWTSSSYEQYF. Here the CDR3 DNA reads TGCAGCGTTTGGACTAGCAGCTCCTACGAGCAGTACTTC.

CDR3 coding DNA: TGTGCCAGCAGCCTAGTAGCAGGGGGTAACAATGAGCAGTTCTTC. This translates into CASSLVAGGNNEQFF. The chain uses TRBV7-3 and TRBJ2-1, with 7 bases lining up with TRBD1. The J segment lost 5 bases and the V segment lost 5 bases, leaving 9 bases of the junction unmatched. Germline V CDR1 and CDR2: SGHTA, FQGTGA. CDR3 length: 15 amino acids.

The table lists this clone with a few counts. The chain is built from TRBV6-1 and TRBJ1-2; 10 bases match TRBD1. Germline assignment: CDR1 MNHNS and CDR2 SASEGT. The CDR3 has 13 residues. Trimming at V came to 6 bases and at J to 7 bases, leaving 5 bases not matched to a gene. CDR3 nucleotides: TGTGCCAGCAGCTACGGACAGGGGGGTGGCTACACCTTC. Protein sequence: CASSYGQGGGYTF.

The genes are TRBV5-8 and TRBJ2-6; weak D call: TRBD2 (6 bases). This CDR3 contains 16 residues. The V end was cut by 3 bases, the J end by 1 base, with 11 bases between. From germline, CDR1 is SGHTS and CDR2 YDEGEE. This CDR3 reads CASSSPGTSGANVLTF. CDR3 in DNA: TGTGCCAGCAGCTCCCCCGGGACTTCTGGGGCCAACGTCCTGACTTTC.

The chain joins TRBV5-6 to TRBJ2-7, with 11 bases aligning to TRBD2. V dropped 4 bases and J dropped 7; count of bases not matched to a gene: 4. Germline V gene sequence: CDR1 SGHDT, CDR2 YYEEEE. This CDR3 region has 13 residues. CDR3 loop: CASSTGTSGEQYF. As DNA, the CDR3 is TGTGCCAGCAGCACCGGGACTAGCGGAGAGCAGTACTTC.

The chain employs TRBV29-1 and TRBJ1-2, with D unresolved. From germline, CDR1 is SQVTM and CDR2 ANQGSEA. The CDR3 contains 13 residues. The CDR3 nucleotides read TGCAGTGACTTAGGAGGATCTAACTATGGCTACACCTTC. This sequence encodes CSDLGGSNYGYTF.

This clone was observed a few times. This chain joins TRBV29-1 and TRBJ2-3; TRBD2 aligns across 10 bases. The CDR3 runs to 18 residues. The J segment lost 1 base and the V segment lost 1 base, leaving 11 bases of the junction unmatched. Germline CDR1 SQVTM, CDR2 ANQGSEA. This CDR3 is CSVEGWSGRAGGTDTQYF. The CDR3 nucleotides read TGCAGCGTTGAAGGATGGAGCGGGAGGGCGGGCGGCACAGATACGCAGTATTTT.